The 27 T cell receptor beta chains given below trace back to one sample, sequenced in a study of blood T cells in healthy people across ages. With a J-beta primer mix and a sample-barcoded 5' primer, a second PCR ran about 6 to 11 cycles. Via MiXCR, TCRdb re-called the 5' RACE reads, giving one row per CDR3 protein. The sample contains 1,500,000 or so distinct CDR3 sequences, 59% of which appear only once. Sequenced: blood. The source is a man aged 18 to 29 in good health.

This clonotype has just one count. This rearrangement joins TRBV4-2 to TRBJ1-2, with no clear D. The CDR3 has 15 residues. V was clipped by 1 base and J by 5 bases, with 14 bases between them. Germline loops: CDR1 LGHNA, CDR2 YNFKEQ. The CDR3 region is CASSQGDTRWYGYTF. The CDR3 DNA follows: TGTGCCAGCAGCCAAGGAGACACCCGGTGGTATGGCTACACCTTC.

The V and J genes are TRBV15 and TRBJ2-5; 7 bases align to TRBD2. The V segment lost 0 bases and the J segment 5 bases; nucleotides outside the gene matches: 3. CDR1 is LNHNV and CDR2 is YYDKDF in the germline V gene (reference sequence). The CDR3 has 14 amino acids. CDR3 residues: CATSRDGRVETQYF. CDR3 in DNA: TGTGCCACCAGCAGAGATGGGAGGGTGGAGACCCAGTACTTC.

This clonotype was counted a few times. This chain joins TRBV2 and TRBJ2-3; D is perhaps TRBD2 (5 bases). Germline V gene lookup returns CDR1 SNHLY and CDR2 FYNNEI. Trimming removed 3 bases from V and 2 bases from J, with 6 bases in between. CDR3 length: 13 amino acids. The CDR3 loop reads CASSEEATDTQYF. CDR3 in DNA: TGTGCCAGCAGTGAGGAGGCCACAGATACGCAGTATTTT.

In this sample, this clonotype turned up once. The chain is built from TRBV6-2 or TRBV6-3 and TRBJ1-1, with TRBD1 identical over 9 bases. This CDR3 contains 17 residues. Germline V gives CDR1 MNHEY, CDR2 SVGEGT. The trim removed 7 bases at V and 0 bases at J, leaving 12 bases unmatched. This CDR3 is CASNKPTGGTMNTEAFF. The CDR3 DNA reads TGTGCCAGCAACAAACCGACAGGGGGTACAATGAACACTGAAGCTTTCTTT.

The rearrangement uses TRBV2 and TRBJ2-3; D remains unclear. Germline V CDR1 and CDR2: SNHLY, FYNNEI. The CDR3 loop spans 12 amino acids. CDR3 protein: CPSSKVVDTQYF. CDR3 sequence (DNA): TGTCCCTCCTCCAAAGTCGTAGATACGCAGTATTTT.

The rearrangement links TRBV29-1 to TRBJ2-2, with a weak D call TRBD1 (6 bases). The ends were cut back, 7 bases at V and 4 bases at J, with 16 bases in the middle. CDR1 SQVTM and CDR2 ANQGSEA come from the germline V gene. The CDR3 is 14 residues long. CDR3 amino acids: CSAGQPRATGELFF. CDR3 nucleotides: TGCAGCGCCGGACAGCCACGTGCCACCGGGGAGCTGTTTTTT.

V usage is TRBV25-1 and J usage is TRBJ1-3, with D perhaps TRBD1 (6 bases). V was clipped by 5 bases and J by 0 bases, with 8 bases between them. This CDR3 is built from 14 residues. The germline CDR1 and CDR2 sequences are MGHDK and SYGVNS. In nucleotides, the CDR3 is TGTGCCAGCAGTACAGGGCTCTCTGGAAACACCATATATTTT. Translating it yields CASSTGLSGNTIYF.

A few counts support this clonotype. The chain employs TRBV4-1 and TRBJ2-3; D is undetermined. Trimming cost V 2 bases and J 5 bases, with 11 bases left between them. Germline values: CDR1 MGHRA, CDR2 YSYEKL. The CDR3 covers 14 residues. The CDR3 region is CASSQPTRGDTQYF. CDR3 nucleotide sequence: TGCGCCAGCAGCCAACCCACAAGAGGAGATACGCAGTATTTT.

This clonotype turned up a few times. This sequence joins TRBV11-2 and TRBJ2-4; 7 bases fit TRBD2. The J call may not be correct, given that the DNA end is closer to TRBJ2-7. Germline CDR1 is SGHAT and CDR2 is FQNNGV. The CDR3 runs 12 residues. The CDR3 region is CASSSAGVEQYF. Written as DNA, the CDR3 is TGTGCCAGCAGCTCCGCGGGGGTCGAGCAGTACTTC.

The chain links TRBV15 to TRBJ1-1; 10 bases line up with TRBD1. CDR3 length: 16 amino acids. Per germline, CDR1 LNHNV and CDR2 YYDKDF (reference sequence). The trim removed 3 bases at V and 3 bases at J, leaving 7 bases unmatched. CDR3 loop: CATSRATGTGDTEAFF. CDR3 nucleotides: TGTGCCACCAGCAGGGCGACCGGGACAGGGGACACTGAAGCTTTCTTT.

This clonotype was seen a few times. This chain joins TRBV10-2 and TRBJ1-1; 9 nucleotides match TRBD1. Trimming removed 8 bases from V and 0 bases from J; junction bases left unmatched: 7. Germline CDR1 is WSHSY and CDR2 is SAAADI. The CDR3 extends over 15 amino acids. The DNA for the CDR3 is TGCGCCAGCCGCGAAGACAGGGGGATGAACACTGAAGCTTTCTTT. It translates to CASREDRGMNTEAFF.

The CDR3 DNA follows: TGTGCCAGCAGGTCACGACAGAGCTACGAGCAGTACTTC. This gives the protein CASRSRQSYEQYF. The J gene is TRBJ2-7, the V gene TRBV6-6; TRBD1 is a possible D gene (5 bases). Germline V CDR1 and CDR2: MNHNY, SVGAGI (reference sequence). This CDR3 spans 13 amino acids. Trimming removed 6 bases at V and 3 bases at J, with 12 bases between.

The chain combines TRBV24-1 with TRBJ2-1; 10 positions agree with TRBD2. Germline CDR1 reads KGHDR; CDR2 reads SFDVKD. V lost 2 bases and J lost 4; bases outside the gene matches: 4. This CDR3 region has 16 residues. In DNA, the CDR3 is TGTGCCACCAGTGATTCACGGACTAGCGGATACAATGAGCAGTTCTTC. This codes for CATSDSRTSGYNEQFF.

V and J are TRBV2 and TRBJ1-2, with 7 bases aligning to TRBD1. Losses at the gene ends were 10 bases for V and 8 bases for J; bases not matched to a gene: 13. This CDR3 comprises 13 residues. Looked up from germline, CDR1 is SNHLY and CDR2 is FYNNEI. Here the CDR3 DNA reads TGTGCCACCCTCCGGGACAGAAGACGGGGCTACACCTTC. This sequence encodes CATLRDRRRGYTF.

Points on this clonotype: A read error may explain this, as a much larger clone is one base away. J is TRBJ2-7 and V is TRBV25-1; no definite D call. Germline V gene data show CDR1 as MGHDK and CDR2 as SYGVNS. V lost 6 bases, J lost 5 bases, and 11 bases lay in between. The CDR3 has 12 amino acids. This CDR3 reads CASREGRNEQYF. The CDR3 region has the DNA TGTGCCAGCAGGGAAGGCAGGAACGAGCAGTACTTC.

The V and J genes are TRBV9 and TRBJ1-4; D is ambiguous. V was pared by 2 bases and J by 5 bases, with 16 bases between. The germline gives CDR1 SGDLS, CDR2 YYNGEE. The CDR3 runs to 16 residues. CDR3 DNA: TGTGCCAGCAGCGTGGGCAAAGCCACTTTCAATGAAAAACTGTTTTTT. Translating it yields CASSVGKATFNEKLFF.

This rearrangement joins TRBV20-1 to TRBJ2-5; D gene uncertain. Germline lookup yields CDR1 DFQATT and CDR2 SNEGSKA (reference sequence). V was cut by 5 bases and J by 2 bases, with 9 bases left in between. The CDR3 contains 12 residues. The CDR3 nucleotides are TGCAGTGCTTTGATGGGGCAAGAGACCCAGTACTTC. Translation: CSALMGQETQYF.

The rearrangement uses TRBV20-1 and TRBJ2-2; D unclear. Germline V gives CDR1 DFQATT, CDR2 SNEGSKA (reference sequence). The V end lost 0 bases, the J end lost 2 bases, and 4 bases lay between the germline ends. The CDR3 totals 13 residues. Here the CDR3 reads CSARDPNTGELFF. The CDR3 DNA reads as TGCAGTGCTAGAGATCCAAACACCGGGGAGCTGTTTTTT.

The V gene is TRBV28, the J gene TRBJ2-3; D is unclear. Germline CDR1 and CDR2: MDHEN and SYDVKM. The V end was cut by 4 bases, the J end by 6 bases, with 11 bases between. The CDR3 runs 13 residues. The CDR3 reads CASSSPSSDTQYF. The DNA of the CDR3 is TGTGCCAGCAGTTCACCTTCCTCGGATACGCAGTATTTT.

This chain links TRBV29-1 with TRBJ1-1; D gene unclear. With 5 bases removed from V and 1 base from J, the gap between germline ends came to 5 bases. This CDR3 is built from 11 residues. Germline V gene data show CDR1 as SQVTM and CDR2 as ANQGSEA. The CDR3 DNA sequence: TGCAGCGTTTTAGAGAACACTGAAGCTTTCTTT. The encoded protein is CSVLENTEAFF.

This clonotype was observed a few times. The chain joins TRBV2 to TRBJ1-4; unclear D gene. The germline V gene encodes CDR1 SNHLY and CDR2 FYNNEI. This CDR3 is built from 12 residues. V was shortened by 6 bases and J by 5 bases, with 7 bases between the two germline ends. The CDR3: CASRLGNEKLFF. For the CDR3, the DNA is TGTGCCAGCAGGTTAGGAAATGAAAAACTGTTTTTT. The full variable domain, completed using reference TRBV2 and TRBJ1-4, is EPEVTQTPSHQVTQMGQEVILRCVPISNHLYFYWYRQILGQKVEFLVSFYNNEISEKSEIFDDQFSVERPDGSNFTLKIRSTKLEDSAMYFCASRLGNEKLFFGSGTQLSVL.

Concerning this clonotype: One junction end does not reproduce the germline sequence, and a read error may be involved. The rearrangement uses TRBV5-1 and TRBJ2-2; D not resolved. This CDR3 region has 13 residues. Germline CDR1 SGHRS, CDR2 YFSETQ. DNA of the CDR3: TGTGCCAGCAGTTTCTCCGGCACCGGGGAGCTGTTTTTT. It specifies CASSFSGTGELFF.

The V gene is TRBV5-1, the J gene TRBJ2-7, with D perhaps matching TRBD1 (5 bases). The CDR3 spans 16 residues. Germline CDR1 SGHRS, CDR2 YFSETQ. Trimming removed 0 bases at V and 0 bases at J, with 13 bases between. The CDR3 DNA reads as TGCGCCAGCAGCTTGGGTAGGCAGGGCAGCTCCTACGAGCAGTACTTC. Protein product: CASSLGRQGSSYEQYF.

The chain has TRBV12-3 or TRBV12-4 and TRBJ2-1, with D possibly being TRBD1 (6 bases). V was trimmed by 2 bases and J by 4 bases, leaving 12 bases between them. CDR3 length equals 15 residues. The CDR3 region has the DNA TGTGCCAGCAGTTTATCCCCAGGACAGTACAATGAGCAGTTCTTC. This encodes CASSLSPGQYNEQFF.

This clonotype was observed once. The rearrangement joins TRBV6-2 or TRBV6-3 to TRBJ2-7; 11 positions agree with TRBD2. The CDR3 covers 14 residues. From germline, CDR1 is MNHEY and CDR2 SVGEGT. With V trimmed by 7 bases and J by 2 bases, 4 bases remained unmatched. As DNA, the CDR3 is TGTGCCAGCAAGCTAGCGGGGGGCACCTACGAGCAGTACTTC. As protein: CASKLAGGTYEQYF.

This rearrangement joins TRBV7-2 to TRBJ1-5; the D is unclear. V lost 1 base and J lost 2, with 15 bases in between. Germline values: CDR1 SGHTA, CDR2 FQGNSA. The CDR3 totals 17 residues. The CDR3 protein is CASSLDSSRRGNQPQHF. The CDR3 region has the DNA TGTGCCAGCAGCTTAGATTCCTCACGGCGAGGCAATCAGCCCCAGCATTTT.

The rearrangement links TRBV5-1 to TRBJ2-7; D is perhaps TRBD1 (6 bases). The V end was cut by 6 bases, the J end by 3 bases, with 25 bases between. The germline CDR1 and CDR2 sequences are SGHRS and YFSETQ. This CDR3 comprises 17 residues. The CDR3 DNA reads TGCGCCAGCACCATCTTTGACCCGGGACAAGGCCTCTACGAGCAGTACTTC. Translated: CASTIFDPGQGLYEQYF.